The T cell receptor (beta chain) described here comes from a study of blood T cell repertoires in COVID-19. Followed longitudinally, the Seattle patients had been enrolled during active infection. The assay was immunoSEQ multiplex PCR, and TCRdb's table has in-frame clones only and misses some. The repertoire holds roughly 160,000 clones, approximately 86% seen once, with 2% to 3% in the top ten. The CDR3 runs to 13 residues. Trimming pared 5 bases from V and 4 bases from J, leaving 10 bases between. Looked up from germline, CDR1 is SGHTA and CDR2 is FQGNSA. This clone was detected once. V usage is TRBV7-2 and J usage is TRBJ2-3, with D unresolved. The sample was peripheral blood. The receptor's source is a woman of 80 years or more with COVID-19, enrolled during active disease. CDR3 bases: TGTGCCAGCAGCAAAAGCTGGTCAGATACGCAGTATTTT. This translates into CASSKSWSDTQYF. Combining the CDR3 with reference TRBV7-2 and TRBJ2-3 gives the whole variable domain GAGVSQSPSNKVTEKGKDVELRCDPISGHTALYWYRQSLGQGLEFLIYFQGNSAPDKSGLPSDRFSAERTGGSVSTLTIQRTQQEDSAVYLCASSKSWSDTQYFGPGTRLTVL.